This TCR beta chain comes out of a study of blood T cell repertoires in COVID-19. Participants' reported clinical history set cohort assignment. Recovery meant two consecutive negative NP/OP PCR tests, professional clearance, or resolved symptoms. Per the original methods: Amplification of reference gene primers was used by the study to estimate nucleated cell counts. The table came from immunoSEQ multiplex PCR; TCRdb's copy has only in-frame clones and leaves some out. V, J and clone size reflect that table, while D and trimming were determined from the DNA. Among approximately 500,000 clones listed, 88% were seen once. After removal of 0 bases from V and 1 base from J, the junction contained 0 bases not matched to a gene. The CDR3 consists of 15 residues. Germline CDR1 is SGHNT and CDR2 is YYREEE (reference sequence).

Sequences were obtained from PBMCs or T cells enriched from blood (not recorded which). This TCR was recovered from a woman aged 40-49 years who had recovered from COVID-19. V and J are TRBV5-4 and TRBJ2-2, with 7 nucleotides matching TRBD1. The CDR3 spells CASSLDRGNTGELFF. CDR3 sequence (DNA): TGTGCCAGCAGCTTGGACAGGGGGAACACCGGGGAGCTGTTTTTT.